The source of this TCR beta chain is a study of blood T cell repertoires in COVID-19. Germline V CDR1 and CDR2: DFQATT, SNEGSKA (reference sequence). The CDR3 contains 10 residues. Trimming pared 7 bases from V and 7 bases from J, leaving 10 bases between. This table comes from immunoSEQ multiplex PCR, and its TCRdb copy is limited to in-frame clones, with some not included. The sample carries around 82,000 clones, approximately 85% recorded once. The receptor comes from a man aged 45 to 65 with COVID-19, enrolled during active disease. Input material: peripheral blood. The V and J genes are TRBV20-1 and TRBJ1-1, with D tentatively TRBD1 (6 bases). CDR3 loop: CSVQGNEAFF. CDR3 in DNA: TGCAGTGTTCAGGGGAATGAAGCTTTCTTT.